This T cell receptor (beta chain) was identified in a study of siplizumab effects on memory and regulatory T cells. Findings and limits, study-wide: Siplizumab conditions gave an average of around 70% Treg-derived mappable alloreactive CD4+ clones, versus roughly 25% for controls. Naive T cells were seemingly more diverse than memory cells, and major contributions to the alloresponse seemed to be made by them. The majority of clones, roughly 80-96% of proliferating CD4+ or CD8+ clones, lacked an assignable naive or memory phenotype. Left unconfirmed was the suppressive function of proliferating Tregs from siplizumab cultures.

Per the germline V gene, CDR1 is MDHEN and CDR2 is SYDVKM. The CDR3 has 14 amino acids. V dropped 7 bases and J dropped 2; count of bases not matched to a gene: 5. As for this clone: Its antigen remains unknown.

Clones were read by immunoSEQ multiplex PCR, and TCRdb kept only the in-frame ones, dropping some. The table has 97,000 or so clones, around nine tenths seen once. The origin of this receptor is a human donor in good health. Sample: CD4+ T cells sorted from blood. This chain joins TRBV28 and TRBJ2-3, with 8 bases matching TRBD2. The CDR3 sequence is CASNVAGLTDTQYF. The CDR3 DNA reads as TGTGCCAGCAACGTAGCGGGGCTCACAGATACGCAGTATTTT.